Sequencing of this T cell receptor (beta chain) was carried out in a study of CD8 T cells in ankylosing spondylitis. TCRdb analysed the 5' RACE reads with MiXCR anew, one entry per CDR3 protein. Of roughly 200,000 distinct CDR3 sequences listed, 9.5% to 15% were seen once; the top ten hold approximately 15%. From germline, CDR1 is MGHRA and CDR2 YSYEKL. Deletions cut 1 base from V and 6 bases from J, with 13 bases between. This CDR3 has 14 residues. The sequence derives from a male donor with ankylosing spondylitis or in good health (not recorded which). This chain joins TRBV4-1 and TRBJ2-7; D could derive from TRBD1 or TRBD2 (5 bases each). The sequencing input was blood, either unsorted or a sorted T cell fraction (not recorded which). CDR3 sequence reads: CASSQAQEVGEQYF. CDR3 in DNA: TGCGCCAGCAGCCAAGCACAGGAGGTTGGCGAGCAGTACTTC.